One sample yielded the 30 T cell receptor beta chains listed below, sequenced in a study of blood T cell repertoires in COVID-19. Assay used: immunoSEQ multiplex PCR; TCRdb lists only in-frame clones, some missing. This sample yields about 440,000 clones, of which roughly 85% are seen a single time; under 2% belongs to the top ten. The sample comprised PBMCs or T cells enriched from blood (not recorded which). Receptors originate from a woman aged 18-29 years with acute COVID-19.

As concerns this clone: The sample holds other DNA sequences that translate to the same CDR3. The rearrangement joins TRBV20-1 to TRBJ2-7, with 9 bases identical to TRBD2. The ends lost 6 bases at V and 0 bases at J; junction bases unmatched: 3. The CDR3 covers 13 residues. Looked up from germline, CDR1 is DFQATT and CDR2 is SNEGSKA (reference sequence). CDR3 DNA sequence: TGCAGTGCGAGTAGCGGGAGCTCCTACGAGCAGTACTTC. Its translation is CSASSGSSYEQYF.

This chain joins TRBV27 and TRBJ1-5; 9 bases are a match to TRBD1. V lost 6 bases to trimming and J lost 2 bases; unmatched junction nucleotides: 2. Germline V gene lookup returns CDR1 MNHEY and CDR2 SMNVEV (reference sequence). This CDR3 region has 14 residues. CDR3 coding DNA: TGTGCCAGCAGAACAGGGGGCGGCAATCAGCCCCAGCATTTT. As protein: CASRTGGGNQPQHF.

V is TRBV6-5 and J is TRBJ1-2; 10 positions agree with TRBD1. The trim removed 2 bases at V and 6 bases at J, leaving 6 bases unmatched. Germline CDR1 is MNHEY and CDR2 is SVGAGI. The CDR3 loop spans 15 amino acids. The CDR3 DNA reads as TGTGCCAGCAGTTACGGGACAGGGGTCGGAGATGGCTACACCTTC. The encoded protein is CASSYGTGVGDGYTF.

J is TRBJ2-7 and V is TRBV6-1; a possible D gene is TRBD1 (5 bases). Germline V gene data show CDR1 as MNHNS and CDR2 as SASEGT. The CDR3 spans 14 residues. V was pared by 3 bases and J by 5 bases, with 14 bases between. CDR3: CASSEGRASDEQYF. CDR3 coding DNA: TGTGCCAGCAGTGAGGGCAGGGCGAGCGACGAGCAGTACTTC.

The chain carries TRBV7-6 and TRBJ1-2; TRBD1 agrees at 8 bases. This CDR3 spans 14 amino acids. The germline gives CDR1 SGHVS, CDR2 FNYEAQ. V was clipped by 4 bases and J by 8 bases; unmatched bases: 9. CDR3: CASSSMQGAEGYTF. The CDR3 coding sequence is TGTGCCAGCAGCTCAATGCAGGGGGCCGAGGGCTACACCTTC.

This sequence joins TRBV3-1 (or the pseudogene TRBV3-2) and TRBJ2-1; 7 bases line up with TRBD2. Germline-derived CDR1 and CDR2 are LGHDT and YNNKEL (reference sequence). The J segment lost 11 bases and the V segment lost 0 bases, leaving 13 bases of the junction unmatched. This CDR3 region has 16 residues. CDR3 in amino acids: CASSQEGSSGVFQQFF. The DNA of the CDR3 is TGTGCCAGCAGCCAAGAGGGGTCCAGCGGGGTGTTTCAGCAGTTCTTC.

In nucleotides, the CDR3 is TGTGCCAGCAGCTGGGGGACAGTCTCTGGGGCCAACGTCCTGACTTTC. It codes for CASSWGTVSGANVLTF. V usage is TRBV5-4 and J usage is TRBJ2-6; 7 positions agree with TRBD1. The length of the CDR3 is 16 residues. CDR1 SGHNT and CDR2 YYREEE come from the germline V gene (reference sequence). V gave up 3 bases and J gave up 0 bases; unmatched junction bases: 3.

The chain recombines TRBV30 with TRBJ1-2; TRBD1 is a possible D gene (6 bases). Trimming shortened V by 5 bases and J by 1 base, and 11 bases separated the two germline ends. The germline V gene has CDR1 GTSNPN and CDR2 SVGIG (reference sequence). The CDR3 runs 13 residues. This CDR3 reads CAWDRQINYGYTF. The CDR3 nucleotides read TGTGCCTGGGACAGGCAAATTAACTATGGCTACACCTTC.

The V and J genes are TRBV5-5 and TRBJ2-1; 9 bases fit TRBD2. This CDR3 comprises 15 residues. Germline trimming cut 1 base from V and 8 bases from J; bases unmatched to any gene: 7. Germline CDR1 SGHKS, CDR2 YYEKEE (reference sequence). CDR3 region: CASSLSASGADEQFF. DNA for the CDR3: TGTGCCAGCAGCTTGTCAGCTAGCGGGGCAGATGAGCAGTTCTTC.

The chain links TRBV10-1 to TRBJ2-1; 12 positions match TRBD2. J was trimmed by 0 bases and V by 4 bases; bases with no gene match: 7. CDR3 size: 18 residues. Germline V gene data show CDR1 as WNHNN and CDR2 as SYGVQD (reference sequence). The CDR3 region is CASSGPSGGGSSYNEQFF. The DNA for the CDR3 is TGCGCCAGCAGTGGCCCTAGCGGGGGGGGTAGCTCCTACAATGAGCAGTTCTTC.

J is TRBJ1-2 and V is TRBV19, with TRBD1 matching 7 bases. The junction had 7 bases not matched to a gene; V was cut back by 2 bases and J by 4 bases. Per the germline V gene, CDR1 is LNHDA and CDR2 is SQIVND (reference sequence). This CDR3 has 15 amino acids. The CDR3 loop reads CASSINDGTAYGYTF. The CDR3 bases are TGTGCCAGTAGTATAAACGACGGGACAGCCTATGGCTACACCTTC.

The rearrangement links TRBV19 to TRBJ1-1, with D unclear. Germline CDR1 is LNHDA and CDR2 is SQIVND (reference sequence). The CDR3 runs to 14 residues. V was shortened by 2 bases and J by 0 bases, with 7 bases between the two germline ends. The CDR3 nucleotides are TGTGCCAGTAGTATACGGAGGGTGAACACTGAAGCTTTCTTT. Translated: CASSIRRVNTEAFF. Full variable domain (remainder filled in from reference TRBV19 and TRBJ1-1): DGGITQSPKYLFRKEGQNVTLSCEQNLNHDAMYWYRQDPGQGLRLIYYSQIVNDFQKGDIAEGYSVSREKKESFPLTVTSAQKNPTAFYLCASSIRRVNTEAFFGQGTRLTVV.

A single count supports this clone. The chain combines TRBV10-3 with TRBJ2-7; the D gene is possibly TRBD1 (5 bases). CDR1 is ENHRY, CDR2 SYGVKD, per germline. The CDR3 length is 14 residues. The V and J ends lost 5 bases and 5 bases respectively, with 16 bases between them. The CDR3 DNA sequence: TGTGCCATCAGTTGGAAAGGACAAGGAGACGAGCAGTACTTC. Protein product: CAISWKGQGDEQYF.

This chain connects TRBV2 to TRBJ2-7; possible D gene TRBD2, 6 bases. CDR3 size: 16 residues. Trimming took 2 bases from V and 2 from J, leaving 16 bases between them. Germline-derived CDR1 and CDR2 are SNHLY and FYNNEI. DNA for the CDR3: TGTGCCAGCAGTGAAAGCTCTCCTAGCGCCGCCTACGAGCAGTACTTC. Protein: CASSESSPSAAYEQYF.

The chain uses TRBV3-1 (or the pseudogene TRBV3-2) and TRBJ2-7, with TRBD1 matching over 7 bases. Germline CDR1 and CDR2: LGHDT and YNNKEL (reference sequence). This CDR3 contains 13 residues. V shed 4 bases, J shed 5 bases, and the junction held 5 bases outside the gene matches. CDR3 DNA sequence: TGTGCCAGCAGCCCAACAGGGGTGGACGAGCAGTACTTC. This codes for CASSPTGVDEQYF.

The rearrangement joins TRBV7-2 to TRBJ2-1; maybe TRBD2 (6 bases). This CDR3 comprises 14 residues. V was shortened by 5 bases and J by 5 bases, with 13 bases between the two germline ends. Germline values: CDR1 SGHTA, CDR2 FQGNSA. CDR3 sequence (DNA): TGTGCCAGCAGCAAGGGGACTCCGAACAATGAGCAGTTCTTC. Translating it yields CASSKGTPNNEQFF.

The chain links TRBV29-1 to TRBJ2-5; D unresolved. Trimming pared 4 bases from V and 0 bases from J, leaving 3 bases between. In germline, CDR1 is SQVTM, CDR2 ANQGSEA. The CDR3 runs to 11 residues. CDR3 sequence (DNA): TGCAGCGTTGTATACCAAGAGACCCAGTACTTC. It translates to CSVVYQETQYF.

This sequence joins TRBV3-1 (or the pseudogene TRBV3-2) and TRBJ1-6, with D tentatively TRBD1 (5 bases). This CDR3 comprises 12 residues. V lost 6 bases, J lost 7 bases, and 7 bases lay in between. CDR1 is LGHDT, CDR2 YNNKEL, per germline (reference sequence). The CDR3 is CASRQVNSPLHF. The CDR3 DNA reads TGTGCCAGCAGACAGGTAAATTCACCCCTCCACTTT.

The gene calls are TRBV30 and TRBJ2-7; TRBD2 agrees at 8 bases. Trimming at V came to 2 bases and at J to 4 bases, leaving 4 bases not matched to a gene. The CDR3 sequence is 13 residues long. Germline CDR1 and CDR2: GTSNPN and SVGIG (reference sequence). The CDR3 DNA reads TGTGCCTGGAGTACGGGAGGGTATTACGAGCAGTACTTC. Translated, it gives CAWSTGGYYEQYF.

The J gene is TRBJ1-2, the V gene TRBV28; 9 bases are shared with TRBD1. Trimming removed 7 bases from V and 5 bases from J; junction bases left unmatched: 8. CDR1 is MDHEN, CDR2 SYDVKM, per germline. This CDR3 comprises 14 residues. Written as DNA, the CDR3 is TGTGCCAGCATCTTTCGAGGACAGGGGTATGGCTACACCTTC. It translates to CASIFRGQGYGYTF.

This chain uses TRBV28 with TRBJ2-4; 12 bases are shared with TRBD2. CDR3 length equals 15 residues. V shed 10 bases, J shed 5 bases, and the junction held 9 bases outside the gene matches. CDR1 is MDHEN and CDR2 is SYDVKM in the germline V gene. The CDR3 coding sequence is TGTGCCATCCAAATGCTAGCGGGAGGGGAAAACATTCAGTACTTC. Its translation is CAIQMLAGGENIQYF.

V is TRBV6-5 and J is TRBJ1-3, with D possibly matching TRBD1 (6 bases). The CDR3 consists of 15 residues. From germline, CDR1 is MNHEY and CDR2 SVGAGI. Trimming stripped 10 bases from V and 0 bases from J, with 16 bases between. In DNA, the CDR3 is TGTGCCACCGACCTGACAGGCATCTCTGGAAACACCATATATTTT. Encoded protein: CATDLTGISGNTIYF.

This sequence joins TRBV2 and TRBJ1-4; D gene ambiguous. V gave up 6 bases and J gave up 2 bases, with 13 bases separating them. Germline CDR1 reads SNHLY; CDR2 reads FYNNEI. This CDR3 spans 15 amino acids. CDR3 amino acids: CASRTSEETNEKLFF. CDR3 coding DNA: TGTGCCAGCAGAACATCAGAGGAGACTAATGAAAAACTGTTTTTT.

The gene calls are TRBV18 and TRBJ2-2, with D uncertain. CDR1 KGHSH and CDR2 LQKENI come from the germline V gene. This CDR3 spans 12 amino acids. Trimming took 3 bases from V and 5 from J, leaving 4 bases between them. In nucleotides, the CDR3 is TGTGCCAGCTCACCTCGGACCGGGGAGCTGTTTTTT. Residues: CASSPRTGELFF.

This chain links TRBV18 with TRBJ1-1, with 8 positions matching TRBD1. Germline loops: CDR1 KGHSH, CDR2 LQKENI. This CDR3 is 15 amino acids long. Trimming at V came to 1 base and at J to 2 bases, leaving 3 bases not matched to a gene. CDR3 coding DNA: TGTGCCAGCTCACCACTGGACAGGGATAACACTGAAGCTTTCTTT. Translating gives CASSPLDRDNTEAFF.

This clone appeared once. The chain joins TRBV6-5 to TRBJ2-6, with D unclear. CDR3 length: 13 residues. Germline assignment: CDR1 MNHEY and CDR2 SVGAGI. The germline V and J ends were trimmed by 4 bases and 3 bases, with 4 bases remaining between them. The CDR3 coding sequence is TGTGCCAGCAGTTTCTTTGGGGCCAACGTCCTGACTTTC. Its protein product is CASSFFGANVLTF.

The V gene is TRBV27, the J gene TRBJ1-2; the match to TRBD1 covers 12 bases. This CDR3 contains 15 residues. The junction had 6 bases not matched to a gene; V was cut back by 4 bases and J by 6 bases. The V gene's germline CDR1 is MNHEY and CDR2 SMNVEV (reference sequence). The CDR3 region is CASSSAGTGGDGYTF. In nucleotides, the CDR3 is TGTGCCAGCAGTTCCGCAGGGACAGGGGGCGATGGCTACACCTTC.

The CDR3, as DNA: TGTGCCAGCAGCTTTCGAGGGCCTACCTACAATGAGCAGTTCTTC. Its protein product is CASSFRGPTYNEQFF. The chain employs TRBV11-1 and TRBJ2-1; TRBD2 is a possible D gene (5 bases). Germline V gene sequence: CDR1 SGHAT, CDR2 FQDESV (reference sequence). The CDR3 extends over 15 amino acids. V was trimmed by 3 bases and J by 2 bases, leaving 11 bases between them.

The chain has TRBV28 and TRBJ1-2; D possibly corresponds to TRBD1 (5 bases). Per germline, CDR1 MDHEN and CDR2 SYDVKM. The CDR3 extends over 14 amino acids. The ends were cut back, 2 bases at V and 6 bases at J, with 13 bases in the middle. CDR3 sequence: CASSLISRVHGYTF. CDR3 coding DNA: TGTGCCAGCAGTTTAATTAGCAGGGTTCATGGCTACACCTTC.

The rearrangement joins TRBV7-8 to TRBJ2-1, with D tentatively TRBD2 (5 bases). Germline V gene data show CDR1 as SGHVS and CDR2 as FQNEAQ. The V gene lost 4 bases and the J gene lost 4 bases, with 8 bases spanning the gap. The CDR3 is made up of 13 amino acids. Written as DNA, the CDR3 is TGTGCCAGCAGCTCGGACTCGTACAATGAGCAGTTCTTC. Translated: CASSSDSYNEQFF.